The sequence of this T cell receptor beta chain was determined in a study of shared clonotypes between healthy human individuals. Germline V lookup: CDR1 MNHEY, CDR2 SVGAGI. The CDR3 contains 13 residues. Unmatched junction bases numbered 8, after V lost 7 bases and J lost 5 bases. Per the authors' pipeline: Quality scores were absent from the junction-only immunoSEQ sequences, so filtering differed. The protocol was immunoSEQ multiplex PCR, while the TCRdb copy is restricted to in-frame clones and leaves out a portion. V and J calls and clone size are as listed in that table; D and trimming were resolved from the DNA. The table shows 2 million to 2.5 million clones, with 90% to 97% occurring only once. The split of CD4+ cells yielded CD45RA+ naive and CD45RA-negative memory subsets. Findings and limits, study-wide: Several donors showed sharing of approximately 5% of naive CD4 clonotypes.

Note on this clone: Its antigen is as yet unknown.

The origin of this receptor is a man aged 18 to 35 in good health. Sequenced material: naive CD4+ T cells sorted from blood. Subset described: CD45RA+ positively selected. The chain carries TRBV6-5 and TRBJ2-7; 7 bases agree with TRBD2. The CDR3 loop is CASTGGLDDEQYF. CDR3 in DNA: TGTGCCAGCACCGGTGGACTAGACGACGAGCAGTACTTC.